The subject of this entry is one TCR beta chain. Its antigen is not known. The data stem from a study of T cell responses to AZD1222 COVID-19 vaccine. Notes on the study in general: Distributed over spike, vaccine-associated CD4 TCRs predominated at 160-218 and 743-854.

Assay used: immunoSEQ multiplex PCR; TCRdb lists only in-frame clones, some missing. Seen here are 80,000 or so clones, around nine tenths observed once, and the top ten hold 4.5%. The input for sequencing was peripheral blood, taken on day 0 of MenACWY control vaccination. The sequence was obtained from an adult in good health.

The CDR3 sequence is CASSPLGVAETQYF. Here the CDR3 DNA reads TGTGCCAGCAGTCCCCTTGGGGTCGCAGAGACCCAGTACTTC. This sequence joins TRBV2 and TRBJ2-5; the D is unclear. The CDR3 sequence is 14 residues long. V lost 5 bases, J lost 4 bases, and 14 bases lay in between. From germline, CDR1 is SNHLY and CDR2 FYNNEI.